These T cell receptor beta chains were read from a single sample in a study of early stage breast cancer tumors. TCRdb's copy holds only in-frame clones and misses some; the assay was immunoSEQ multiplex PCR. The sample includes about 72,000 clones, around 85% seen only once; the top ten take approximately 3.7%. The sample comprised blood. These receptors originate from a person aged 55-75 years with breast cancer. The CDR3 runs from the conserved cysteine through the conserved F or W. D genes are given only for firm matches. The size field is filled for only some rows; it gives once, few, many or a size class.

j_call clone_size d_call v_call cdr3_aa cdr3_nt
TRBJ1-4 - - TRBV28 CASSPREKLFF TGTGCCAGCAGTCCGCGGGAAAAACTGTTTTTT
TRBJ2-7 - - TRBV21-1 CASSPRRDRVTHEQYF TGTGCCAGCAGCCCCCGTAGGGACAGGGTTACCCACGAGCAGTACTTC
TRBJ1-4 few TRBD1 TRBV28 CASSPGGTNEKLFF TGTGCCAGCAGTCCAGGGGGAACTAATGAAAAACTGTTTTTT
TRBJ1-4 few - TRBV7-8 CASSLSENEKLFF TGTGCCAGCAGCCTGTCCGAAAATGAAAAACTGTTTTTT
TRBJ1-6 - - TRBV11-2 CASSLTSSYNSPLHF TGTGCCAGCAGCTTAACCAGCTCCTATAATTCACCCCTCCACTTT
TRBJ2-2 - TRBD1 TRBV5-1 CASSGTGSTGELFF TGCGCCAGCAGCGGGACAGGGTCCACCGGGGAGCTGTTTTTT
TRBJ2-3 - - TRBV18 CASSADLGDTQYF TGTGCCAGCTCAGCGGACCTCGGGGATACGCAGTATTTT
TRBJ1-4 - - TRBV5-6 CASSFLRAEKLFF TGTGCCAGCAGCTTTCTAAGGGCTGAAAAACTGTTTTTT
TRBJ1-1 - - TRBV30 CAWSVATNTEAFF TGTGCCTGGAGTGTAGCCACAAACACTGAAGCTTTCTTT
TRBJ2-1 once TRBD1 TRBV5-6 CASSLAGQAGEQFF TGTGCCAGCAGCTTGGCGGGACAGGCGGGTGAGCAGTTCTTC
TRBJ1-4 - - TRBV9 CASSPRRFTNEKLFF TGTGCCAGCAGCCCCAGGCGTTTCACTAATGAAAAACTGTTTTTT
TRBJ2-5 - TRBD1 TRBV7-8 CASSPGTGETQYF TGTGCCAGCAGCCCAGGGACAGGAGAGACCCAGTACTTC
TRBJ2-2 - TRBD2 TRBV7-8 CASSLAGSSGTGELFF TGTGCCAGCAGCTTGGCGGGATCTAGCGGGACCGGGGAGCTGTTTTTT
TRBJ2-7 - - TRBV10-3 CAIGDGGQTYEQYF TGTGCCATTGGGGATGGAGGGCAGACCTACGAGCAGTACTTC
TRBJ1-5 - - TRBV5-5 CASSPVDRTYQHF TGTGCCAGCAGCCCCGTGGACAGAACTTACCAGCATTTT
TRBJ2-7 once - TRBV5-1 CASSPGVYEQYF TGCGCCAGCAGCCCTGGTGTGTACGAGCAGTACTTC
TRBJ2-1 - - TRBV7-2 CASSLRAGTSSYNEQFF TGTGCCAGCAGCTTAAGGGCAGGGACGAGCTCCTACAATGAGCAGTTCTTC
TRBJ2-5 once TRBD1 TRBV5-6 CASTRQRQGKETQYF TGTGCCAGCACCCGCCAAAGACAGGGTAAAGAGACCCAGTACTTC
TRBJ2-3 - TRBD2 TRBV29-1 CSVDGAGDTDTQYF TGCAGCGTTGACGGGGCGGGGGACACAGATACGCAGTATTTT
TRBJ1-2 - - TRBV28 CASTNTFNYGYTF TGTGCCAGCACTAATACCTTTAACTATGGCTACACCTTC
TRBJ1-1 - - TRBV29-1 CSAGGGAYTEAFF TGCAGCGCGGGCGGGGGGGCCTACACTGAAGCTTTCTTT
TRBJ2-7 - - TRBV30 CAWSRGSTNEQYF TGTGCCTGGAGTCGTGGGTCGACGAACGAGCAGTACTTC
TRBJ2-3 - - TRBV30 CAWRASDTQYF TGTGCCTGGAGAGCTTCGGATACGCAGTATTTT
TRBJ2-1 - - TRBV5-1 CASSFTSGAYNEQFF TGCGCCAGCAGCTTTACTTCCGGGGCGTACAATGAGCAGTTCTTC
TRBJ2-6 - - TRBV5-1 CASSLGGDGANVLTF TGCGCCAGCAGCTTGGGAGGGGATGGGGCCAACGTCCTGACTTTC
TRBJ1-5 - TRBD1 TRBV2 CASSESGTGIRGQPQHF TGTGCCAGCAGTGAAAGCGGGACAGGGATTCGGGGTCAGCCCCAGCATTTT
TRBJ2-1 - TRBD2 TRBV7-6 CASSSRLAGGGGNEQFF TGTGCCAGCAGCTCTCGACTAGCGGGGGGAGGAGGGAATGAGCAGTTCTTC
TRBJ2-7 - - TRBV12-2 CASRLVGTSVFYEQYF TGTGCAAGTCGCTTAGTAGGGACATCGGTATTCTACGAGCAGTACTTC
TRBJ2-1 few - TRBV2 CASSGAVGNEQFF TGTGCCAGCAGTGGAGCAGTAGGGAATGAGCAGTTCTTC
TRBJ1-2 few TRBD1 TRBV7-9 CASSLAGTGGNGYTF TGTGCCAGCAGCTTAGCGGGGACAGGGGGCAATGGCTACACCTTC
TRBJ2-7 - TRBD2 TRBV7-8 CASSPGLVASYEQYF TGTGCCAGCAGCCCCGGACTAGTGGCCTCCTACGAGCAGTACTTC
TRBJ2-1 - - TRBV6-5 CASSYSDNEQFF TGTGCCAGCAGTTACTCGGACAATGAGCAGTTCTTC
TRBJ2-7 once TRBD1 TRBV18 CASSRDRETYEQYF TGTGCCAGCTCAAGGGACAGGGAGACCTACGAGCAGTACTTC
TRBJ2-3 - - TRBV11-3 CASSPPGPGDTQYF TGTGCCAGCAGCCCTCCGGGCCCGGGAGATACGCAGTATTTT
TRBJ2-7 - - TRBV18 CASAQDRSYEQYF TGTGCCAGCGCCCAAGACAGATCCTACGAGCAGTACTTC
TRBJ2-7 once TRBD2 TRBV11-2 CASSFHSGRENEQYF TGTGCCAGCAGCTTCCATAGCGGGAGAGAAAACGAGCAGTACTTC
TRBJ1-5 once - TRBV23-1 CATVDPTPQHF TGCGCCACTGTCGACCCCACGCCCCAGCATTTT
TRBJ1-4 - - TRBV5-1 CASSLGLNEKLFF TGCGCCAGCAGCTTGGGCCTCAATGAAAAACTGTTTTTT